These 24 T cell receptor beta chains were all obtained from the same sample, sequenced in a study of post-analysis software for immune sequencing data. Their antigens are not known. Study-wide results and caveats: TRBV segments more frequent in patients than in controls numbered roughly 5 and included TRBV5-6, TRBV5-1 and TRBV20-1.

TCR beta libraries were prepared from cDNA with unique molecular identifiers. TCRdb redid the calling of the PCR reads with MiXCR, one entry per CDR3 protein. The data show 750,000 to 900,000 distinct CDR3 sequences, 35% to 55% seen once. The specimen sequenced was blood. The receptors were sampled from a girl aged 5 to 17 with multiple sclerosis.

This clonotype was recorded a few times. CDR3 sequence reads: CASSQDLRGRYF. The CDR3 coding sequence is TGTGCCAGCAGCCAAGATTTAAGGGGAAGGTACTTC. V is TRBV3-1 and J is TRBJ2-4, with D possibly TRBD1 on 5 matching bases. The CDR3 loop spans 12 amino acids. Trimming took off 0 bases at V and 15 bases at J, with 12 bases between the two ends. Germline CDR1 reads LGHDT; CDR2 reads YNNKEL (reference sequence).

The CDR3 DNA reads as TGTGCCACCAATCAGGCGGGAGTCGATGAGCAGTTCTTC. Translating it yields CATNQAGVDEQFF. V and J are TRBV24-1 and TRBJ2-1, with 7 bases that match TRBD2. This CDR3 is built from 13 residues. With V trimmed by 8 bases and J by 8 bases, 8 bases remained unmatched. CDR1 is KGHDR and CDR2 is SFDVKD in the germline V gene.

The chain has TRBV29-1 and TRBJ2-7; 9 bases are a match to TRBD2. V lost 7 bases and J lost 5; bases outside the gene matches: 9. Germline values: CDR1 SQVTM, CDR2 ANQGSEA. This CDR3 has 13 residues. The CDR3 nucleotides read TGCAGCGCGGTAGCGGGAGTTAAGGACGAGCAGTACTTC. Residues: CSAVAGVKDEQYF.

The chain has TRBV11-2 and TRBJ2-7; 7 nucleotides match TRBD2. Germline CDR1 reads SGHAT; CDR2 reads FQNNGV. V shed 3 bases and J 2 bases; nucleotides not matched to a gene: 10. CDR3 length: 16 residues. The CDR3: CASSFSLGLAAYEQYF. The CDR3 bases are TGTGCCAGCAGCTTTTCCCTGGGGCTAGCGGCCTACGAGCAGTACTTC.

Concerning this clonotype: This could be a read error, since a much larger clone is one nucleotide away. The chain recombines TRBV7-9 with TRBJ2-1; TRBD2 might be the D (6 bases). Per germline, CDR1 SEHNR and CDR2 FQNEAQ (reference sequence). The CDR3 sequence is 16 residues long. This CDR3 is CANSPRLGNAYNEQFF. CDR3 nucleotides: TGTGCCAACAGCCCACGACTAGGTAACGCCTACAATGAGCAGTTCTTC.

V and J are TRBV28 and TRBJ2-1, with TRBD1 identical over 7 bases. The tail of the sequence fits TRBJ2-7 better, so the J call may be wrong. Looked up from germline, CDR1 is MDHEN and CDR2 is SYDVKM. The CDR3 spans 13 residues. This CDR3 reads CASSFGTALEQYF. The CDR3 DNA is TGTGCCAGCAGTTTTGGGACAGCGCTCGAGCAGTACTTC.

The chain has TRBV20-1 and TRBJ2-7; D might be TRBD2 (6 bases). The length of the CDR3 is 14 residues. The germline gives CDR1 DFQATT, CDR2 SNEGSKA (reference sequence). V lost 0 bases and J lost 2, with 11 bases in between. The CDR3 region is CSARDRGIPYEQYF. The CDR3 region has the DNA TGCAGTGCTAGAGATCGCGGGATCCCCTACGAGCAGTACTTC.

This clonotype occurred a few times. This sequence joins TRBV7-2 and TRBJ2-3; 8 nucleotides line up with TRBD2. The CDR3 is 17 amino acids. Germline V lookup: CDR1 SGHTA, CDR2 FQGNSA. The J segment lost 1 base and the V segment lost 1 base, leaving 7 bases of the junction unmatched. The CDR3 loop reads CASSLGVGGRRTDTQYF. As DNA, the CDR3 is TGTGCCAGCAGCTTAGGGGTAGGCGGGAGGCGCACAGATACGCAGTATTTT.

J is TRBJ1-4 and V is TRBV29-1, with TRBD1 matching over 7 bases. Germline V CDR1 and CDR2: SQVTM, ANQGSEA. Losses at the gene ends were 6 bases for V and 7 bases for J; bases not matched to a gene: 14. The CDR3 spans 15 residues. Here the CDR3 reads CSVQIPQGFGEKLFF. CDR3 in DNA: TGCAGCGTCCAAATCCCACAGGGGTTCGGTGAAAAACTGTTTTTT.

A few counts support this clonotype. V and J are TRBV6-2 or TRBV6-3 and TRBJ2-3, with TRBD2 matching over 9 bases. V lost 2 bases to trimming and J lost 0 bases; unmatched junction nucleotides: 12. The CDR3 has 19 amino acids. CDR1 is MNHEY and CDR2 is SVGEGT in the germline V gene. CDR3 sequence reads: CASSYDRLAGRTSTDTQYF. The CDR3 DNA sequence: TGTGCCAGCAGTTACGATAGGCTAGCGGGACGAACTAGCACAGATACGCAGTATTTT.

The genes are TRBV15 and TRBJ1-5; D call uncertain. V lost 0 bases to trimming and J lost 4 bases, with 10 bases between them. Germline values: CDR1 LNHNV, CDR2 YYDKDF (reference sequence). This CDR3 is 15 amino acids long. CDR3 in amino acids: CATSRDRSENQPQHF. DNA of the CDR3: TGTGCCACCAGCAGAGATCGGAGTGAAAATCAGCCCCAGCATTTT.

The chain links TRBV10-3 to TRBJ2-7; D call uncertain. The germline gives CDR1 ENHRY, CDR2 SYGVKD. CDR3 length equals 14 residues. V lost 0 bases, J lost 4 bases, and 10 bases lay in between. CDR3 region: CAISESGQSYEQYF. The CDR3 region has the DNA TGTGCCATCAGTGAGTCAGGGCAGTCTTACGAGCAGTACTTC.

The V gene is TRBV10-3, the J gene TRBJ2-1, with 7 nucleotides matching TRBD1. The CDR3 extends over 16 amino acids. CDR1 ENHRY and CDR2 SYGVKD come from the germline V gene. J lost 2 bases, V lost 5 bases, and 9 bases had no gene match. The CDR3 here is CAISQTQGVTYNEQFF. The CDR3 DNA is TGTGCCATCAGTCAAACTCAGGGGGTTACCTACAATGAGCAGTTCTTC.

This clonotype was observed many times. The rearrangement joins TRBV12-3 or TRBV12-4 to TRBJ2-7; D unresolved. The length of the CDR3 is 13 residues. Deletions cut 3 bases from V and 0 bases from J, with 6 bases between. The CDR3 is CASSFYSSYEQYF. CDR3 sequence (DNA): TGTGCCAGCAGTTTTTACAGCTCCTACGAGCAGTACTTC.

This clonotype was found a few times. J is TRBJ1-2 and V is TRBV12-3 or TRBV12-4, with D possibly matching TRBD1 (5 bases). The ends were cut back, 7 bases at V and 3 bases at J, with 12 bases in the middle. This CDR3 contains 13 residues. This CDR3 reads CASTKQADYGYTF. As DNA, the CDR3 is TGTGCCAGCACTAAACAGGCCGACTATGGCTACACCTTC.

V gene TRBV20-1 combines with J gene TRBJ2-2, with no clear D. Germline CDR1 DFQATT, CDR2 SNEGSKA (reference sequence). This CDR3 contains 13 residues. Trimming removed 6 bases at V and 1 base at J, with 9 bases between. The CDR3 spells CSALGLNTGELFF. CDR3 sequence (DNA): TGCAGTGCCCTAGGATTGAACACCGGGGAGCTGTTTTTT.

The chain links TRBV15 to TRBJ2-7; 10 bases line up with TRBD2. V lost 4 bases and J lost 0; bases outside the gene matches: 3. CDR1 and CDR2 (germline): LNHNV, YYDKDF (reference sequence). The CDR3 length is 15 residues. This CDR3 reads CATSTGLAASYEQYF. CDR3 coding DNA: TGTGCCACCAGCACCGGACTAGCGGCCTCCTACGAGCAGTACTTC.

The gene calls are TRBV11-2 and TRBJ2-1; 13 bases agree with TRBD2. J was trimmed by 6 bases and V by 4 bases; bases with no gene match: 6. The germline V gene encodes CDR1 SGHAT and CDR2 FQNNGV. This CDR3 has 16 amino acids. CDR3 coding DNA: TGTGCCAGCAGCTGGTGGACTAGCGGGAGTCTCAATGAGCAGTTCTTC. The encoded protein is CASSWWTSGSLNEQFF.

The CDR3 nucleotides read TGTGCCAGCAGCGTAGCTTCCGGGACAGGACAACTACAAGAGACCCAGTACTTC. Residues: CASSVASGTGQLQETQYF. This chain links TRBV9 with TRBJ2-5; 8 nucleotides line up with TRBD1. The CDR3 has 18 amino acids. V lost 0 bases, J lost 2 bases, and 12 bases stayed unmatched. Germline CDR1 SGDLS, CDR2 YYNGEE. The whole variable domain, filled in from reference TRBV9 and TRBJ2-5, reads DSGVTQTPKHLITATGQRVTLRCSPRSGDLSVYWYQQSLDQGLQFLIQYYNGEERAKGNILERFSAQQFPDLHSELNLSSLELGDSALYFCASSVASGTGQLQETQYFGPGTRLLVL.

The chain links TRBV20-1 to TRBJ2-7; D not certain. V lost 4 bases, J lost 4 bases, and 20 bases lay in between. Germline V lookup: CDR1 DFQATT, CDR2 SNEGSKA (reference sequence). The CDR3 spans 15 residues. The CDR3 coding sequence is TGCAGTGCTAACTTACCTACGGCGGCAGGATACGAGCAGTACTTC. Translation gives CSANLPTAAGYEQYF.

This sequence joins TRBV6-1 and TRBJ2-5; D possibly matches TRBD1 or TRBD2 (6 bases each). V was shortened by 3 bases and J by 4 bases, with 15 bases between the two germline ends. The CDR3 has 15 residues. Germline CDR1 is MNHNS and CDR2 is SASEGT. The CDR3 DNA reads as TGTGCCAGCAGTGAGGGACTGGGGGCCTTAGAGACCCAGTACTTC. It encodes CASSEGLGALETQYF.

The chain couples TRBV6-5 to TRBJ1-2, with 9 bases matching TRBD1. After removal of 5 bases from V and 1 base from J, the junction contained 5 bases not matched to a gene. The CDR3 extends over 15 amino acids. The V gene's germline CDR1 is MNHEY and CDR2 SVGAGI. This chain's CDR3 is CASSPRTGDNYGYTF. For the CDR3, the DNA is TGTGCCAGCAGTCCGCGGACAGGGGATAACTATGGCTACACCTTC.

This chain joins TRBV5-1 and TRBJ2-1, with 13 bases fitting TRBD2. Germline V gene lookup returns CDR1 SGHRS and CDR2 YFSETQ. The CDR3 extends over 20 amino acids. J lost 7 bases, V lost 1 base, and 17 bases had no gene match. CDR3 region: CASSLSETSGRATLVNEQFF. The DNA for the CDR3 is TGCGCCAGCAGCTTGTCCGAAACTAGCGGGAGGGCCACGCTCGTGAATGAGCAGTTCTTC.

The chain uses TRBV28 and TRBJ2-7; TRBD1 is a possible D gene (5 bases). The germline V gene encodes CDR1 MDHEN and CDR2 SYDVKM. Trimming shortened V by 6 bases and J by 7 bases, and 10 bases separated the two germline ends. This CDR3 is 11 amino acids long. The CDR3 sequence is CASRHTGEQYF. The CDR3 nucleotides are TGTGCCAGCAGGCATACAGGAGAGCAGTACTTC.